This entry concerns a single TCR beta chain. TCRdb's copy holds only in-frame clones and misses some; the assay was immunoSEQ multiplex PCR. The table includes 2,200 or so clones, 65% to 90% detected once. This sample is drawn from a study of brain metastases from non-small cell lung cancer. The germline gives CDR1 SGDLS, CDR2 YYNGEE. V lost 3 bases and J lost 7; bases outside the gene matches: 6. CDR3 length equals 15 residues. The source of this sequence is a donor aged 40 or over with non-small cell lung cancer. Sample: tumor-adjacent normal tissue. The V and J genes are TRBV9 and TRBJ1-6; TRBD1 matches 8 bases. CDR3 bases: TGTGCCAGCAGCGCAGGACAGGGTGGAAATTCACCCCTCCACTTT. Residues: CASSAGQGGNSPLHF.